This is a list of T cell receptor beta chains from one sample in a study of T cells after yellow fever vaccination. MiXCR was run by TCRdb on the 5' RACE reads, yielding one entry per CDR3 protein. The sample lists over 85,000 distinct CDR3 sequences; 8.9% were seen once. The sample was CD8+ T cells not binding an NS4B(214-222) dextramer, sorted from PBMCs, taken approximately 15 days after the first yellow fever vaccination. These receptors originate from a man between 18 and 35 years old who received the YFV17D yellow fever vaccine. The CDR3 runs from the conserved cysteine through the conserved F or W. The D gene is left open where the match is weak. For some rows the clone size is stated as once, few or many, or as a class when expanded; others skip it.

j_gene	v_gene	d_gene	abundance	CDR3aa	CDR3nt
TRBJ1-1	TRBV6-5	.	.	CASSSGGRAEAFF	TGTGCCAGCAGTTCCGGGGGCAGGGCTGAAGCTTTCTTT
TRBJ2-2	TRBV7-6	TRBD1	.	CASSRGTGDTGELFF	TGTGCCAGCAGCCGAGGGACAGGGGACACCGGGGAGCTGTTTTTT
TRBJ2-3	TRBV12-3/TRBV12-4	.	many	CASSLQGSTDTQYF	TGTGCCAGCAGTTTACAAGGGAGCACAGATACGCAGTATTTT
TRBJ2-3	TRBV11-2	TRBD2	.	CASPSFPGPSGFSTDTQYF	TGTGCCAGCCCCTCATTTCCCGGGCCTAGCGGGTTTAGCACAGATACGCAGTATTTT
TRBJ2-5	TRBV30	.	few	CAWSTAGDASQYF	TGTGCCTGGAGTACGGCAGGTGATGCGTCCCAGTACTTC
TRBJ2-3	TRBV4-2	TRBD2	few	CASSQDVLAGAVTDTQYF	TGTGCCAGCAGCCAAGATGTTCTAGCGGGGGCCGTCACAGATACGCAGTATTTT
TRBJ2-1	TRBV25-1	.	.	CASSEYRQINEQFF	TGTGCCAGCAGTGAATATCGACAGATTAATGAGCAGTTCTTC
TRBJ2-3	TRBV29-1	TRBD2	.	CSVEETSGVGTDTQYF	TGCAGCGTTGAGGAGACTAGCGGGGTCGGCACAGATACGCAGTATTTT
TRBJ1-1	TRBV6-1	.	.	CASSPQYYTEAFF	TGTGCCAGCAGTCCCCAGTATTACACTGAAGCTTTCTTT
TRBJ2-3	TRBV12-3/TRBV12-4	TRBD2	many	CASSPPSGSTDTQYF	TGTGCCAGCAGTCCACCTAGCGGGTCCACAGATACGCAGTATTTT
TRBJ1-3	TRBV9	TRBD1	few	CASSAQGVSGNTIYF	TGTGCCAGCAGCGCACAGGGGGTCTCTGGAAACACCATATATTTT
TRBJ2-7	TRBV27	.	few	CASSLKGGAYEQYF	TGTGCCAGCAGTTTAAAGGGGGGCGCCTACGAGCAGTACTTC
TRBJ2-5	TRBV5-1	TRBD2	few	CASSLGSSGQETQYF	TGCGCCAGCAGCTTGGGGTCTAGCGGCCAAGAGACCCAGTACTTC
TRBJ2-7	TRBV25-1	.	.	CASSDLIGNPEQYF	TGTGCCAGCAGTGATTTGATAGGGAATCCCGAGCAGTACTTC
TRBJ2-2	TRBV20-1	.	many	CSARDPTIANTGELFF	TGCAGTGCTAGAGATCCGACCATTGCGAACACCGGGGAGCTGTTTTTT
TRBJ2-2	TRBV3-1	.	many	CASGGATNTGELFF	TGTGCCAGCGGCGGGGCCACGAACACCGGGGAGCTGTTTTTT
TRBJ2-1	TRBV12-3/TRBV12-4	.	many	CASGSEQFF	TGTGCCAGCGGTAGTGAGCAGTTCTTC
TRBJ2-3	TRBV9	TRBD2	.	CASSVPGTSGTDTQYF	TGTGCCAGCAGCGTACCCGGGACTAGCGGCACAGATACGCAGTATTTT
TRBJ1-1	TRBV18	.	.	CASSPPRGEGNTEAFF	TGTGCCAGCTCACCACCCCGCGGGGAGGGGAACACTGAAGCTTTCTTT
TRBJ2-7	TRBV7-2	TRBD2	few	CASSFGLAGDPYEQYF	TGTGCCAGCAGTTTTGGACTAGCGGGGGATCCCTACGAGCAGTACTTC
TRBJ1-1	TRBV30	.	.	CAWSHGGITEAFF	TGTGCCTGGAGCCACGGGGGAATAACTGAAGCTTTCTTT
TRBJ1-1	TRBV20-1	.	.	CSAPSEAFF	TGCAGTGCCCCTTCGGAGGCTTTCTTT
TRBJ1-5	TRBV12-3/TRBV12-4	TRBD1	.	CASTPGQPNQPQHF	TGTGCCAGCACCCCGGGACAGCCGAATCAGCCCCAGCATTTT
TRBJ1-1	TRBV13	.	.	CASSLGRVNEAFF	TGTGCCAGCAGCTTGGGAAGGGTCAATGAAGCTTTCTTT
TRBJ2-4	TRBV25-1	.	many	CASSDSGEVHIQYF	TGTGCCAGCAGTGATTCCGGGGAGGTACACATTCAGTACTTC
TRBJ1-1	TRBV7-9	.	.	CASSGVGGTEAFF	TGTGCCAGCAGCGGGGTGGGAGGAACTGAAGCTTTCTTT
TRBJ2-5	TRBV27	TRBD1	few	CASSFQGANWETQYF	TGTGCCAGCAGTTTCCAGGGGGCGAATTGGGAGACCCAGTACTTC
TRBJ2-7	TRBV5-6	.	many	CASSHPSPYEQYF	TGTGCCAGCAGCCACCCATCTCCCTACGAGCAGTACTTC
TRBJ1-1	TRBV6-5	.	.	CASSYSEGKTEAFF	TGTGCCAGCAGTTACTCAGAAGGGAAGACTGAAGCTTTCTTT
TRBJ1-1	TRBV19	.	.	CATMGTPTEAFF	TGTGCCACCATGGGGACACCCACTGAAGCTTTCTTT
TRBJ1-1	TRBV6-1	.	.	CASSTTSRGGSEAFF	TGTGCCAGCAGTACAACCTCCCGAGGCGGAAGTGAAGCTTTCTTT
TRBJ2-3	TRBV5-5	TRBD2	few	CASSLDFRTSGTDTQYF	TGTGCCAGCAGCTTGGATTTTCGGACTAGCGGGACAGATACGCAGTATTTT
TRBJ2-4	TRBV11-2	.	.	CASSLDGGGGAKNIQYF	TGTGCCAGCAGCTTAGATGGGGGCGGTGGGGCCAAAAACATTCAGTACTTC
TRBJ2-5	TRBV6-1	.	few	CASSQVIGAETQYF	TGTGCCAGCAGTCAGGTCATTGGAGCTGAGACCCAGTACTTC
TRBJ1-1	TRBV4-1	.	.	CASSQEYADRIMNTEAFF	TGCGCCAGCAGCCAAGAGTACGCGGACAGAATAATGAACACTGAAGCTTTCTTT
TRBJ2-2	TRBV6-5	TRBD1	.	CASSYSDREATGELFF	TGTGCCAGCAGTTACTCGGACAGGGAGGCCACCGGGGAGCTGTTTTTT
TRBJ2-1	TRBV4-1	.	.	CASSQLSYNEQFF	TGCGCCAGCAGCCAACTCTCCTACAATGAGCAGTTCTTC
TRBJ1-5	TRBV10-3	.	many	CAISVTGGSQPQHF	TGTGCCATCAGTGTAACGGGGGGGAGTCAGCCCCAGCATTTT